A single sample is the source of the 7 T cell receptor beta chains below, sequenced in a study of blood T cell repertoires in COVID-19. Clones were read by immunoSEQ multiplex PCR, and TCRdb kept only the in-frame ones, dropping some. The table shows more than 95,000 clones, with roughly 90% occurring only once. Sequences were obtained from peripheral blood. These receptors originate from a man over 45 with acute or convalescent COVID-19.

The chain joins TRBV19 to TRBJ2-1; 7 bases align to TRBD2. CDR1 is LNHDA, CDR2 SQIVND, per germline (reference sequence). CDR3 size: 12 residues. V lost 3 bases, J lost 12 bases, and 5 bases stayed unmatched. In nucleotides, the CDR3 is TGTGCCAGTAGTATGGAGGGCGGGAGGCAGTTCTTC. This gives the protein CASSMEGGRQFF.

The chain carries TRBV6-4 and TRBJ2-3, with a tentative D call TRBD2 (6 bases). V was shortened by 6 bases and J by 2 bases, with 9 bases between the two germline ends. The CDR3 has 13 residues. Germline V CDR1 and CDR2: MRHNA, SNTAGT. For the CDR3, the DNA is TGTGCCAGCAGCCGGGAGTTCACAGATACGCAGTATTTT. Its protein product is CASSREFTDTQYF.

This chain connects TRBV19 to TRBJ1-2, with D unresolved. There are 16 residues in the CDR3. V dropped 1 base and J dropped 6 bases, with 18 bases sitting between them. From germline, CDR1 is LNHDA and CDR2 SQIVND (reference sequence). The CDR3 reads CASSIGHTFGIDGYTF. The CDR3 DNA follows: TGTGCCAGTAGTATAGGACACACCTTCGGAATAGATGGCTACACCTTC.

The chain combines TRBV19 with TRBJ2-2; 11 nucleotides line up with TRBD2. V was pared by 9 bases and J by 7 bases, with 13 bases of the junction left unmatched. This CDR3 region has 16 residues. Germline V gene data show CDR1 as LNHDA and CDR2 as SQIVND (reference sequence). CDR3 in amino acids: CASKNSGRVMGGELFF. CDR3 nucleotides: TGTGCCAGCAAGAATAGCGGGAGGGTAATGGGCGGGGAGCTGTTTTTT.

The rearrangement uses TRBV4-3 and TRBJ2-6, with D perhaps TRBD1 (6 bases). Per germline, CDR1 LGHNA and CDR2 YSLEER. V was pared by 0 bases and J by 0 bases, with 6 bases between. The CDR3 totals 16 residues. The CDR3 is CASSQEGGSGANVLTF. CDR3 sequence (DNA): TGCGCCAGCAGCCAAGAAGGGGGCTCTGGGGCCAACGTCCTGACTTTC.

The chain combines TRBV18 with TRBJ2-1; D unresolved. Germline CDR1 is KGHSH and CDR2 is LQKENI. The V and J ends lost 3 bases and 5 bases respectively, with 11 bases between them. This CDR3 spans 14 amino acids. CDR3 coding DNA: TGTGCCAGCTCACCCGTGACTGAAAACAATGAGCAGTTCTTC. This encodes CASSPVTENNEQFF.

The J gene is TRBJ1-6, the V gene TRBV27, with TRBD1 as a possible D gene (6 bases). Looked up from germline, CDR1 is MNHEY and CDR2 is SMNVEV (reference sequence). Trimming removed 6 bases from V and 6 bases from J, with 21 bases in between. This CDR3 has 17 amino acids. CDR3 coding DNA: TGTGCCAGCAGCCATACTCAGAAGACAGGACCTAATTCACCCCTCCACTTT. Protein sequence: CASSHTQKTGPNSPLHF.